These 2 T cell receptor beta chains share one sample of origin, sequenced in a study of blood T cell repertoires in COVID-19. Measured with immunoSEQ multiplex PCR; TCRdb has only the in-frame clones, and not every one. The sample contains a few hundred thousand clones, more than 65% of which appear only once. The specimen was peripheral blood. Receptors were obtained from a woman aged 55 to 70 with acute or convalescent COVID-19.

This clone came up once. This rearrangement joins TRBV15 to TRBJ1-2; 8 bases fit TRBD1. Trimming took 2 bases from V and 2 from J; bases not matched to a gene: 7. This CDR3 is 16 amino acids long. Per germline, CDR1 LNHNV and CDR2 YYDKDF (reference sequence). CDR3 protein: CATSRTRTGMNYGYTF. In DNA, the CDR3 is TGTGCCACCAGCAGAACTCGGACAGGGATGAACTATGGCTACACCTTC.

This clone turned up a few times. CDR3 nucleotide sequence: TGCGCCAGCAGCCAGACCCCCACAGGGGGCCCCTATGGCTACACCTTC. Translated, it gives CASSQTPTGGPYGYTF. The gene calls are TRBV4-3 and TRBJ1-2; 9 positions agree with TRBD1. From germline, CDR1 is LGHNA and CDR2 YSLEER. The length of the CDR3 is 16 residues. With 3 bases clipped from V and 4 bases from J, the junction kept 9 bases outside the gene matches.